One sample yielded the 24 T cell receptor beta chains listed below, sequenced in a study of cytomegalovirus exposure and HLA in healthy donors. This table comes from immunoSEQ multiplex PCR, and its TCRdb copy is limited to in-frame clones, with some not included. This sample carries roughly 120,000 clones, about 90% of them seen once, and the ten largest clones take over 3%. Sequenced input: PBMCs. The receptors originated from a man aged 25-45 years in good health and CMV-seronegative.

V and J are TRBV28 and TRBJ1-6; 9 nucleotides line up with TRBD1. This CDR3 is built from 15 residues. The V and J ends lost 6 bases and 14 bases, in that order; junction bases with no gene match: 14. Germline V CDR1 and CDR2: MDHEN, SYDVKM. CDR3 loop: CASSVPGQGPSTLHF. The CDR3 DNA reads TGTGCCAGCAGCGTCCCGGGACAGGGCCCTTCGACCCTCCACTTT.

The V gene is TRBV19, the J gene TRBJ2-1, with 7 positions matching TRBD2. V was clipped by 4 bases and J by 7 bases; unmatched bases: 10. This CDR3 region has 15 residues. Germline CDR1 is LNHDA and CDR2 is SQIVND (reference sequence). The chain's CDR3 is CASSKGDYLYNEQFF. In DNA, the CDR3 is TGTGCCAGTAGTAAAGGGGACTACCTTTATAATGAGCAGTTCTTC.

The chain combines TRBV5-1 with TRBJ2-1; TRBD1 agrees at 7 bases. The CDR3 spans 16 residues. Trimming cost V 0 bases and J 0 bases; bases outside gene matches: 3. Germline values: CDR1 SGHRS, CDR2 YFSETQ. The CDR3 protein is CASSLAGDSSYNEQFF. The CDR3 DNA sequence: TGCGCCAGCAGCTTGGCCGGGGACAGCTCCTACAATGAGCAGTTCTTC.

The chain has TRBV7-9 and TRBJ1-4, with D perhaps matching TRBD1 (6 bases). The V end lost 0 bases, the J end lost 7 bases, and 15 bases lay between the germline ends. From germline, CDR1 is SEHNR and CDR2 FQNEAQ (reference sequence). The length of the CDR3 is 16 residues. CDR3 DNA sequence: TGTGCCAGCAGCTTAGCGAACAGGGAGGGGATTGAAAAACTGTTTTTT. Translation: CASSLANREGIEKLFF.

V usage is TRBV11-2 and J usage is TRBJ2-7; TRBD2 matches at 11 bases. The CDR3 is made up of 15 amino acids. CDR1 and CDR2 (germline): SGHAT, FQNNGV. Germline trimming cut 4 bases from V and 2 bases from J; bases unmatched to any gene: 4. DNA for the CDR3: TGTGCCAGCAGCTCGTTGACTAGCGGGGCCTACGAGCAGTACTTC. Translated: CASSSLTSGAYEQYF.

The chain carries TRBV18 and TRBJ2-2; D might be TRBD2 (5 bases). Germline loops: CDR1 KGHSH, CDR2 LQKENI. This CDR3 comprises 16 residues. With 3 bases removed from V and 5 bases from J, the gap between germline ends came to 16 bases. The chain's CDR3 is CASSPRSQRYTGELFF. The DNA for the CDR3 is TGTGCCAGCTCACCTCGGTCCCAGCGGTATACCGGGGAGCTGTTTTTT.

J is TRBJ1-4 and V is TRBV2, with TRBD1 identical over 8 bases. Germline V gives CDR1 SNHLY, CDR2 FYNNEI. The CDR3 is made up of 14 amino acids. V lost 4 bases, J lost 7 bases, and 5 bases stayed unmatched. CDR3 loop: CASSGTGRGEKLFF. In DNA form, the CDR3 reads TGTGCCAGCAGTGGGACAGGGCGTGGTGAAAAACTGTTTTTT.

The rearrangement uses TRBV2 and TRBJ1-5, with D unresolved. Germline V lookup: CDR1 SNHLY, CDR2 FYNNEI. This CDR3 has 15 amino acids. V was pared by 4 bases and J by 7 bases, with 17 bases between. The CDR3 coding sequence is TGTGCCAGCAGTGGGATCGGGTCCGGCGGACAGCCCCAGCATTTT. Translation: CASSGIGSGGQPQHF.

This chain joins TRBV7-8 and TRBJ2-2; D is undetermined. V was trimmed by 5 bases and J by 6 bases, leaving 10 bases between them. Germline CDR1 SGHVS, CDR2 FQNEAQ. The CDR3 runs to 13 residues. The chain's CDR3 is CASSPTAAGELFF. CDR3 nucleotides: TGTGCCAGCAGCCCGACGGCGGCCGGGGAGCTGTTTTTT.

The CDR3 DNA reads as TGTGCCAGCAGCCGCGACAGGACGAACACCGGGGAGCTGTTTTTT. Translation: CASSRDRTNTGELFF. The chain employs TRBV4-2 and TRBJ2-2; tentative D call: TRBD1 (6 bases). Germline CDR1 is LGHNA and CDR2 is YNFKEQ. Trimming shortened V by 4 bases and J by 0 bases, and 9 bases separated the two germline ends. This CDR3 spans 15 amino acids.

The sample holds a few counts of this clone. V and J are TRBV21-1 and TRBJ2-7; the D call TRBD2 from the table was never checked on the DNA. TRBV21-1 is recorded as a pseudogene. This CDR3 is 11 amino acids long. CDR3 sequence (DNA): TGTGCCAGCAGGGGTAGCCACGAGCAGTACTTC. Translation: CASRGSHEQYF.

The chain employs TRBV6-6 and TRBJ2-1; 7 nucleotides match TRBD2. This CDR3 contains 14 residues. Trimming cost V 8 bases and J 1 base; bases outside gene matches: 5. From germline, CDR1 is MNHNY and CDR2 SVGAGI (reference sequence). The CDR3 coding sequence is TGTGCCAGCCTGACCGGGGGGTCCTACAATGAGCAGTTCTTC. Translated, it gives CASLTGGSYNEQFF.

Here the CDR3 DNA reads TGTGCCAGTAGCGGACAGGGACGGGCCACCTTC. Translated, it gives CASSGQGRATF. This sequence joins TRBV19 and TRBJ1-2; 8 bases are shared with TRBD1. The CDR3 is made up of 11 amino acids. The germline CDR1 and CDR2 sequences are LNHDA and SQIVND (reference sequence). Trimming removed 6 bases from V and 13 bases from J; junction bases left unmatched: 7. The entire variable domain, with the rest obtained from reference TRBV19 and TRBJ1-2, is as follows: DGGITQSPKYLFRKEGQNVTLSCEQNLNHDAMYWYRQDPGQGLRLIYYSQIVNDFQKGDIAEGYSVSREKKESFPLTVTSAQKNPTAFYLCASSGQGRATFGSGTRLTVV.

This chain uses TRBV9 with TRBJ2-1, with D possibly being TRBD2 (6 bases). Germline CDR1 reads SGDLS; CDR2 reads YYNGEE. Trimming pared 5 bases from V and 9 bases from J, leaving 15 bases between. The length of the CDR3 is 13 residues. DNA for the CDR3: TGTGCCAGCAGAGGAGGGGTTTCGACTGAGCAGTTCTTC. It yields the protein CASRGGVSTEQFF.

This chain's CDR3 is CASSDHGGYYGYTF. For the CDR3, the DNA is TGTGCCAGCAGTGACCATGGGGGCTACTATGGCTACACCTTC. The rearrangement uses TRBV6-1 and TRBJ1-2; the D gene is possibly TRBD1 (6 bases). Germline-derived CDR1 and CDR2 are MNHNS and SASEGT. The V end was cut by 3 bases, the J end by 3 bases, with 11 bases between. The CDR3 length is 14 residues.

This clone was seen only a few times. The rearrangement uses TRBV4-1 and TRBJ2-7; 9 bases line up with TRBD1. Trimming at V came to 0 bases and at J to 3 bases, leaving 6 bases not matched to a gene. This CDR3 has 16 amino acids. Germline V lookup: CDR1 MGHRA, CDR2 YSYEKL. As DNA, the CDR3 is TGCGCCAGCAGCCAAGATCGATGGACAGGGGACTACGAGCAGTACTTC. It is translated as CASSQDRWTGDYEQYF.

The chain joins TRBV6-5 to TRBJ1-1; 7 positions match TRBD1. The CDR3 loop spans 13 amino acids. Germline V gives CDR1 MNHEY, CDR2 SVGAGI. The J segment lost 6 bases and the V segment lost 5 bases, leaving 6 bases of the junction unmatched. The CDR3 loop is CASSKPGTAEAFF. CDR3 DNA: TGTGCCAGCAGTAAACCCGGGACAGCTGAAGCTTTCTTT.

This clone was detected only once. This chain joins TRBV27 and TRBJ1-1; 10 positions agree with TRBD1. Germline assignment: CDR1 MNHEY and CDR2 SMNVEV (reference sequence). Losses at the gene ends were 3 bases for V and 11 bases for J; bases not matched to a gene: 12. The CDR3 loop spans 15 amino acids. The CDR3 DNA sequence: TGTGCCAGCAGTTTTGGACAGACAGGGGGCCATCGGGCTTTCTTT. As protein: CASSFGQTGGHRAFF.

CDR3 sequence reads: CASSYSAGWPTEAFF. The CDR3 region has the DNA TGTGCCAGCAGTTACTCGGCGGGGTGGCCCACTGAAGCTTTCTTT. This chain connects TRBV6-5 to TRBJ1-1; D gene uncertain. The germline V gene encodes CDR1 MNHEY and CDR2 SVGAGI. The CDR3 has 15 amino acids. V lost 0 bases to trimming and J lost 4 bases, with 12 bases between them.

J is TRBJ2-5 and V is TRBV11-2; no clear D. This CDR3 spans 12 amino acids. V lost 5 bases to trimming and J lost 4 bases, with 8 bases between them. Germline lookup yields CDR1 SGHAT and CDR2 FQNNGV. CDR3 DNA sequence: TGTGCCAGCAGCCTTAGTGGAGAGACCCAGTACTTC. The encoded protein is CASSLSGETQYF.

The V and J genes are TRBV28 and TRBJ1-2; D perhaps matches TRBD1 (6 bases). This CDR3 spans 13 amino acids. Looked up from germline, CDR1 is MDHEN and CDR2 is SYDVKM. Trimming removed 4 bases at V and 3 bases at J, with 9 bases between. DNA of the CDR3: TGTGCCAGCAGTTCACGACAGGACTATGGCTACACCTTC. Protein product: CASSSRQDYGYTF.

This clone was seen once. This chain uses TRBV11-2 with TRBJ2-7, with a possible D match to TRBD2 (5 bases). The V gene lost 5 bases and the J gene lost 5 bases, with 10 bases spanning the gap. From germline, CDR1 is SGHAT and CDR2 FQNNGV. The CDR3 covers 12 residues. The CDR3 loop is CASSLRGNEQYF. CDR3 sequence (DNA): TGTGCCAGCAGCCTCCGAGGGAACGAGCAGTACTTC. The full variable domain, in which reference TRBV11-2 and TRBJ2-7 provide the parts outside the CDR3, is EAGVAQSPRYKIIEKRQSVAFWCNPISGHATLYWYQQILGQGPKLLIQFQNNGVVDDSQLPKDRFSAERLKGVDSTLKIQPAKLEDSAVYLCASSLRGNEQYFGPGTRLTVT.

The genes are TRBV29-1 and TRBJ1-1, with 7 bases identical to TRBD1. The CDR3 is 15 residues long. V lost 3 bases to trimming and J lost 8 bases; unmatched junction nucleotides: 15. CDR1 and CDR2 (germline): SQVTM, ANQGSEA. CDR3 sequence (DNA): TGCAGCGTTGAGGGGACAGCAGTGAGGGATAAGGAAGCTTTCTTT. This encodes CSVEGTAVRDKEAFF.

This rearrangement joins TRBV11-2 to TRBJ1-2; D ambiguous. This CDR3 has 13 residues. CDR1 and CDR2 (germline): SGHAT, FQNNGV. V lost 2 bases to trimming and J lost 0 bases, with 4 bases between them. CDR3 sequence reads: CASSLRANYGYTF. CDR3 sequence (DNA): TGTGCCAGCAGCTTAAGAGCTAACTATGGCTACACCTTC.